One sample yielded the 21 T cell receptor beta chains listed below, sequenced in a study of neurological immune-mediated disorders. TCRdb itself ran the 5' RACE reads through MiXCR, one entry per CDR3 protein. The sample has 80,000 to 100,000 distinct CDR3 sequences; roughly 3.3% are singletons. Sequenced material: PBMCs. The receptor source for this set is a woman between 50 and 59 years old with multiple sclerosis.

Many counts were recorded for this clonotype. This chain joins TRBV12-3 or TRBV12-4 and TRBJ1-5, with D unresolved. This CDR3 spans 15 amino acids. Trimming cost V 4 bases and J 4 bases, with 14 bases left between them. CDR3 region: CASSSQVLPNQPQHF. The CDR3 coding sequence is TGTGCCAGCAGTTCTCAGGTCCTCCCAAATCAGCCCCAGCATTTT.

This clonotype has a count of ten or more. The chain combines TRBV16 with TRBJ2-7; D may be TRBD1 (6 bases). Trimming left V 4 bases short and J 3 bases short, with 13 bases between. The length of the CDR3 is 14 residues. Germline CDR1 KGHSY, CDR2 FQNENV. The chain's CDR3 is CASSPRLTGYEQYF. The CDR3 DNA is TGTGCCAGCAGCCCTCGCCTGACAGGCTACGAGCAGTACTTC.

The sample holds many counts of this clonotype. The chain recombines TRBV2 with TRBJ2-1, with TRBD1 matching 7 bases. Germline loops: CDR1 SNHLY, CDR2 FYNNEI. J gave up 3 bases and V 2 bases, and 4 bases lay outside the gene matches. The CDR3 loop spans 15 amino acids. CDR3 residues: CASSELTGNYNEQFF. CDR3 in DNA: TGTGCCAGCAGTGAATTGACAGGGAACTACAATGAGCAGTTCTTC. Combining the CDR3 with reference TRBV2 and TRBJ2-1 gives the whole variable domain EPEVTQTPSHQVTQMGQEVILRCVPISNHLYFYWYRQILGQKVEFLVSFYNNEISEKSEIFDDQFSVERPDGSNFTLKIRSTKLEDSAMYFCASSELTGNYNEQFFGPGTRLTVL.

Ten or more counts support this clonotype. The rearrangement uses TRBV20-1 and TRBJ2-1; D tentatively fits TRBD1 or TRBD2 (6 bases each). The CDR3 extends over 13 amino acids. Germline V gene sequence: CDR1 DFQATT, CDR2 SNEGSKA (reference sequence). The chain's CDR3 is CRVRGAHSNEQFF. The CDR3 nucleotides are TGCAGGGTAAGGGGGGCACATTCCAATGAGCAGTTCTTC.

This clonotype was counted at least ten times. The chain couples TRBV12-3 or TRBV12-4 to TRBJ2-1, with 7 bases lining up with TRBD1. The CDR3 is made up of 18 amino acids. Unmatched junction bases numbered 15, after V lost 6 bases and J lost 1 base. CDR3 bases: TGTGCCAGCAGGCCCACTCTAACAGGGGAGATTTCCTACAATGAGCAGTTCTTC. It is translated as CASRPTLTGEISYNEQFF.

This clonotype showed up just once. This chain links TRBV7-8 with TRBJ2-3; possible D gene TRBD2, 7 bases. Germline CDR1 reads SGHVS; CDR2 reads FQNEAQ. There are 16 residues in the CDR3. V lost 2 bases and J lost 6, with 18 bases in between. CDR3 in DNA: TGTGCCAGCAGCTTATCTACGGGGGGCCTTTGGGATACGCAGTATTTT. Translated, it gives CASSLSTGGLWDTQYF.

A remark on this clonotype: This may be a read error: a much more frequent sequence differs by one nucleotide. The chain recombines TRBV5-6 with TRBJ2-3; D remains ambiguous. The germline V gene encodes CDR1 SGHDT and CDR2 YYEEEE. The CDR3 is made up of 12 amino acids. CDR3 coding DNA: TGTGCCAGCAGCTTGGTGTTGGATAAGCAGTATTTT. Translating it yields CASSLVLDKQYF.

This clonotype was counted many times. The chain has TRBV12-5 and TRBJ2-2, with D possibly TRBD2 on 5 matching bases. Germline V CDR1 and CDR2: LGHNT, FRNRAP. V gave up 7 bases and J gave up 7 bases, with 7 bases separating them. CDR3 length equals 11 residues. CDR3: CASAEGGELFF. CDR3 DNA: TGTGCTAGTGCCGAGGGCGGGGAGCTGTTTTTT.

This clonotype was seen at least ten times. The chain links TRBV12-3 or TRBV12-4 to TRBJ2-1, with TRBD2 as a possible D gene (6 bases). The CDR3 is 15 residues long. Trimming took off 4 bases at V and 2 bases at J, with 12 bases between the two ends. The chain's CDR3 is CASSWSGLAYNEQFF. In DNA form, the CDR3 reads TGTGCCAGCAGTTGGAGCGGGCTCGCCTACAATGAGCAGTTCTTC.

The chain is built from TRBV13 and TRBJ2-4; maybe TRBD2 (6 bases). The CDR3 runs 13 residues. Germline V lookup: CDR1 PRHDT, CDR2 FYEKMQ (reference sequence). V shed 2 bases and J shed 10 bases, with 12 bases lying between them. The CDR3 DNA sequence: TGTGCCAGCAGCTTAAAACTAGCAGGAATTCAGTACTTC. Translated: CASSLKLAGIQYF.

A note on this clonotype: A much more abundant neighbour one base away suggests this may be a read error. A read error is likely, as this CDR3 ends without the conserved phenylalanine or tryptophan. The genes are TRBV9 and TRBJ2-4; D gene unclear. There are 20 residues in the CDR3. V shed 3 bases and J shed 1 base, with 26 bases lying between them. In germline, CDR1 is SGDLS, CDR2 YYNGEE. As DNA, the CDR3 is TGTGCCAGCAGCGGCCCTATAGATCGGCAACAGTCCGTGGCCAAAAACATTCAGTACTGC. This sequence encodes CASSGPIDRQQSVAKNIQYC.

This clonotype was found many times. This chain links TRBV5-1 with TRBJ2-2; 9 bases are a match to TRBD1. The CDR3 extends over 15 amino acids. V was clipped by 7 bases and J by 4 bases; unmatched bases: 8. CDR1 and CDR2 (germline): SGHRS, YFSETQ. The CDR3 here is CASGNRGLGTGELFF. For the CDR3, the DNA is TGCGCCAGCGGAAACAGGGGGCTTGGCACCGGGGAGCTGTTTTTT.

At least ten counts were recorded for this clonotype. This chain connects TRBV10-3 to TRBJ2-5; TRBD1 matches at 8 bases. Losses at the gene ends were 5 bases for V and 5 bases for J; bases not matched to a gene: 16. CDR3 length equals 17 residues. Germline V gives CDR1 ENHRY, CDR2 SYGVKD. The CDR3: CAISQLHRGNRLETQYF. In DNA form, the CDR3 reads TGTGCCATCAGTCAACTCCACAGGGGGAATCGACTGGAGACCCAGTACTTC.

This clonotype was found many times. The V call is TRBV5-1, the J call TRBJ1-3; maybe TRBD1 (6 bases). The CDR3 runs 15 residues. Trimming stripped 3 bases from V and 0 bases from J, with 10 bases between. CDR1 and CDR2 from the germline V gene are SGHRS and YFSETQ. DNA for the CDR3: TGCGCCAGCAGCTGGGGGCAATCCTCTGGAAACACCATATATTTT. This sequence encodes CASSWGQSSGNTIYF.

This clonotype was detected many times. The CDR3: CASSAGQGIYGYTF. CDR3 coding DNA: TGTGCCAGCAGTGCGGGACAAGGAATCTATGGCTACACCTTC. The V and J genes are TRBV12-3 or TRBV12-4 and TRBJ1-2; D is perhaps TRBD1 (6 bases). Trimming pared 5 bases from V and 4 bases from J, leaving 14 bases between. The CDR3 is 14 amino acids.

There are many counts of this clonotype. The DNA of the CDR3 is TGCAGCGTTGGGGGGTCCGGGGAGCTGTTTTTT. Protein sequence: CSVGGSGELFF. The chain carries TRBV29-1 and TRBJ2-2, with D perhaps given as TRBD1 or TRBD2 (5 bases each). The CDR3 has 11 amino acids. The ends were cut back, 4 bases at V and 6 bases at J, with 6 bases in the middle. Germline V lookup: CDR1 SQVTM, CDR2 ANQGSEA.

This clonotype was counted at least ten times. This chain joins TRBV15 and TRBJ2-5, with 10 bases lining up with TRBD1. CDR3 length: 16 amino acids. Germline V gene lookup returns CDR1 LNHNV and CDR2 YYDKDF (reference sequence). J was trimmed by 5 bases and V by 5 bases; bases with no gene match: 11. CDR3 region: CATSRILTGGAETQYF. CDR3 bases: TGTGCCACCAGCCGGATATTGACAGGGGGCGCGGAGACCCAGTACTTC. The full variable domain, in which reference TRBV15 and TRBJ2-5 provide the parts outside the CDR3, is DAMVIQNPRYQVTQFGKPVTLSCSQTLNHNVMYWYQQKSSQAPKLLFHYYDKDFNNEADTPDNFQSRRPNTSFCFLDIRSPGLGDTAMYLCATSRILTGGAETQYFGPGTRLLVL.

This clonotype has at least ten counts. J is TRBJ1-1 and V is TRBV7-9; TRBD1 matches at 7 bases. J was trimmed by 5 bases and V by 5 bases; bases with no gene match: 5. The V gene's germline CDR1 is SEHNR and CDR2 FQNEAQ (reference sequence). The CDR3 length is 13 residues. CDR3 amino acids: CASSLDRATEAFF. The CDR3 nucleotides read TGTGCCAGCAGCCTCGACAGGGCGACTGAAGCTTTCTTT.

This clonotype was detected ten times or more. The chain couples TRBV4-1 to TRBJ2-1, with D perhaps matching TRBD1 (6 bases). CDR1 is MGHRA, CDR2 YSYEKL, per germline. The germline V and J ends were trimmed by 1 base and 8 bases, with 15 bases remaining between them. This CDR3 comprises 15 residues. In DNA form, the CDR3 reads TGCGCCAGCAGCCAAGTAGGGGGTAAGGTGTATGAGCAGTTCTTC. It translates to CASSQVGGKVYEQFF.

This clonotype was seen repeatedly, ten times or more. The chain is built from TRBV6-1 and TRBJ2-5; possible D gene TRBD2, 5 bases. This CDR3 is built from 13 residues. Germline lookup yields CDR1 MNHNS and CDR2 SASEGT. V lost 10 bases to trimming and J lost 3 bases, with 15 bases between them. The CDR3 DNA sequence: TGTGCCATAGCGAGGTCTCATAAAGAGACCCAGTACTTC. Encoded protein: CAIARSHKETQYF.

This clonotype was observed many times. The chain couples TRBV20-1 to TRBJ1-6; possible D gene TRBD1, 5 bases. V lost 3 bases and J lost 8, with 17 bases in between. Germline V CDR1 and CDR2: DFQATT, SNEGSKA (reference sequence). The CDR3 loop spans 15 amino acids. The CDR3 loop reads CSARKNTGPYSPLHF. In DNA form, the CDR3 reads TGCAGTGCTAGGAAAAACACGGGACCCTATTCACCCCTCCACTTT.